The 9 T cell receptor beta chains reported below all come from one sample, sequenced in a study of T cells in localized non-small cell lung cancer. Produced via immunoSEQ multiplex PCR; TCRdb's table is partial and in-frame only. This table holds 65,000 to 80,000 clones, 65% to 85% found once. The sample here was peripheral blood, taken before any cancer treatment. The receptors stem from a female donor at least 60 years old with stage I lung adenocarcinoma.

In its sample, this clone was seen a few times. The CDR3 sequence: CASNRAGGRSEQFF. The CDR3 nucleotides read TGTGCCAGTAATAGGGCAGGGGGCCGCAGTGAGCAGTTCTTC. This chain joins TRBV19 and TRBJ2-1, with 8 bases identical to TRBD1. Germline CDR1 LNHDA, CDR2 SQIVND (reference sequence). Trimming at V came to 7 bases and at J to 9 bases, leaving 11 bases not matched to a gene. The CDR3 length is 14 residues.

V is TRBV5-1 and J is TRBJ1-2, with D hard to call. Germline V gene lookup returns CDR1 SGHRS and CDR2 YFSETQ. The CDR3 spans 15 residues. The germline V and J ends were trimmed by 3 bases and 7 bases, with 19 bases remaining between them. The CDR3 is CASSSTLDGLGGYTF. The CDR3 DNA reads TGCGCCAGCAGCTCCACCCTCGACGGACTGGGTGGCTACACCTTC. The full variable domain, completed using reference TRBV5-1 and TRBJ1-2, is KAGVTQTPRYLIKTRGQQVTLSCSPISGHRSVSWYQQTPGQGLQFLFEYFSETQRNKGNFPGRFSGRQFSNSRSEMNVSTLELGDSALYLCASSSTLDGLGGYTFGSGTRLTVV.

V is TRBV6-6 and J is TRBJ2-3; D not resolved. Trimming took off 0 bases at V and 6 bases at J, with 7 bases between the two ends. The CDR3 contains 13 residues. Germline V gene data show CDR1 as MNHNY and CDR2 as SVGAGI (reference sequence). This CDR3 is CASSYSKVDTQYF. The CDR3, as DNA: TGTGCCAGCAGTTACTCTAAGGTGGATACGCAGTATTTT.

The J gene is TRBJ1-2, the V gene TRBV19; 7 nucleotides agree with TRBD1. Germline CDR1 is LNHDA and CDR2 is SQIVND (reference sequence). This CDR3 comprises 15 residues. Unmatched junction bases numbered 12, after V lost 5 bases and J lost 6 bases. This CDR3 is CASSSSRGRGDGYTF. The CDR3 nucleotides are TGTGCCAGTAGTTCCTCGAGGGGGCGCGGGGATGGCTACACCTTC.

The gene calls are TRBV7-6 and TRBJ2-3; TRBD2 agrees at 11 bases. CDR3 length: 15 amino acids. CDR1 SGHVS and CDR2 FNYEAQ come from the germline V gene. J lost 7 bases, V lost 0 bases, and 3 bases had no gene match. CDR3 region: CASSLAGTSGYTQYF. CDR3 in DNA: TGTGCCAGCAGCTTAGCAGGGACTAGCGGATATACGCAGTATTTT. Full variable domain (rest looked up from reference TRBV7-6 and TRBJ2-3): GAGVSQSPRYKVTKRGQDVALRCDPISGHVSLYWYRQALGQGPEFLTYFNYEAQQDKSGLPNDRFSAERPEGSISTLTIQRTEQRDSAMYRCASSLAGTSGYTQYFGPGTRLTVL.

CDR3 in DNA: TGTGCCAGCAGCTTGGAAGTTTACAGCAACTATGGCTACACCTTC. Translating it yields CASSLEVYSNYGYTF. The chain joins TRBV5-4 to TRBJ1-2; D gene unclear. Trimming stripped 0 bases from V and 2 bases from J, with 11 bases between. This CDR3 is 15 amino acids long. From germline, CDR1 is SGHNT and CDR2 YYREEE (reference sequence).

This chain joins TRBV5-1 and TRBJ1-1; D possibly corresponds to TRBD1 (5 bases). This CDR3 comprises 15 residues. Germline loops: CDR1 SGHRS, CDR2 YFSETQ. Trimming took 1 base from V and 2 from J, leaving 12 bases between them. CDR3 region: CASSLTGDGNTEAFF. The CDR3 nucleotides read TGCGCCAGCAGCTTGACCGGGGACGGTAACACTGAAGCTTTCTTT. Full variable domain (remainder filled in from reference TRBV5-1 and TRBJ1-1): KAGVTQTPRYLIKTRGQQVTLSCSPISGHRSVSWYQQTPGQGLQFLFEYFSETQRNKGNFPGRFSGRQFSNSRSEMNVSTLELGDSALYLCASSLTGDGNTEAFFGQGTRLTVV.

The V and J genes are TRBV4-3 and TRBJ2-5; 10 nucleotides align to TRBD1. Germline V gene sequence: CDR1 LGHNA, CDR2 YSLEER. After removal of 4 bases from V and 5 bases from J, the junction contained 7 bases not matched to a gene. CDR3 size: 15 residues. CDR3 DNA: TGCGCCAGCAGCCCAGGGACAGGGGTAGGGGAGACCCAGTACTTC. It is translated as CASSPGTGVGETQYF.

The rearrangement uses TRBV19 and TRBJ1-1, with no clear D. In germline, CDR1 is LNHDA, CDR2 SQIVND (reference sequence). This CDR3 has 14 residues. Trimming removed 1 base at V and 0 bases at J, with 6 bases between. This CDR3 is CASSIGHLNTEAFF. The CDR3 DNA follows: TGTGCCAGTAGTATAGGACATTTGAACACTGAAGCTTTCTTT. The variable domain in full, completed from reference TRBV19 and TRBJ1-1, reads DGGITQSPKYLFRKEGQNVTLSCEQNLNHDAMYWYRQDPGQGLRLIYYSQIVNDFQKGDIAEGYSVSREKKESFPLTVTSAQKNPTAFYLCASSIGHLNTEAFFGQGTRLTVV.